A single sample is the source of the 9 T cell receptor beta chains below, sequenced in a study of T cell responses to AZD1222 COVID-19 vaccine. Assay used: immunoSEQ multiplex PCR; TCRdb lists only in-frame clones, some missing. This sample has over 85,000 clones; about 85% occur once, and the top ten carry about 3.3%. Sequencing was performed on peripheral blood, taken on day 0 of AZD1222 vaccination. All receptors derive from an adult in good health.

V usage is TRBV2 and J usage is TRBJ1-6, with D perhaps matching TRBD1 (5 bases). V lost 6 bases, J lost 8 bases, and 14 bases lay in between. This CDR3 has 14 amino acids. Germline V gene sequence: CDR1 SNHLY, CDR2 FYNNEI. The CDR3 sequence: CASRPLGPYSPLHF. CDR3 bases: TGTGCCAGCAGGCCTCTGGGGCCGTATTCACCCCTCCACTTT.

The chain employs TRBV6-5 and TRBJ2-7, with D maybe TRBD1 (7 bases). Germline V gives CDR1 MNHEY, CDR2 SVGAGI. V lost 5 bases, J lost 1 base, and 15 bases lay in between. This CDR3 is 15 amino acids long. DNA of the CDR3: TGTGCCAGCAGTCCCCGGGGGACAGCATCCTACGAGCAGTACTTC. This translates into CASSPRGTASYEQYF.

Of note for this clone: The sample contains more than one DNA sequence encoding this CDR3. The chain recombines TRBV18 with TRBJ1-2; a weak D match, TRBD1 (6 bases). Trimming shortened V by 1 base and J by 0 bases, and 6 bases separated the two germline ends. This CDR3 is built from 14 residues. Per germline, CDR1 KGHSH and CDR2 LQKENI. CDR3 residues: CASSPQGANYGYTF. CDR3 nucleotides: TGTGCCAGCTCACCACAGGGGGCTAACTATGGCTACACCTTC.

This clone appeared a single time. Other DNA sequences in this sample translate to the same CDR3. This chain connects TRBV5-1 to TRBJ2-7, with D perhaps matching TRBD1 (6 bases). In germline, CDR1 is SGHRS, CDR2 YFSETQ. The length of the CDR3 is 13 residues. V dropped 5 bases and J dropped 0 bases, with 9 bases sitting between them. The CDR3 DNA is TGCGCCAGCAGACAGGGAAGCTCCTACGAGCAGTACTTC. Its protein is CASRQGSSYEQYF.

J is TRBJ2-7 and V is TRBV7-8, with 7 nucleotides matching TRBD1. Germline V gene lookup returns CDR1 SGHVS and CDR2 FQNEAQ. V trimming: 5 bases; J trimming: 3 bases; junction bases outside the gene matches: 7. This CDR3 contains 14 residues. The CDR3 here is CASSEGQQVYEQYF. In DNA form, the CDR3 reads TGTGCCAGCAGCGAGGGACAGCAAGTCTACGAGCAGTACTTC.

The J gene is TRBJ2-7, the V gene TRBV7-8; D ambiguous. V lost 5 bases and J lost 7, with 12 bases in between. From germline, CDR1 is SGHVS and CDR2 FQNEAQ. The CDR3 is 12 residues long. The CDR3 sequence: CASSPDRREQYF. In nucleotides, the CDR3 is TGTGCCAGCAGCCCCGACCGTAGGGAGCAGTACTTC.

Notes on this clone: Other DNA sequences within the sample encode an identical CDR3. The chain links TRBV11-3 to TRBJ2-1, with 10 bases lining up with TRBD2. V gave up 2 bases and J gave up 0 bases; unmatched junction bases: 1. The CDR3 covers 16 residues. Germline CDR1 reads SGHNT; CDR2 reads YENEEA. The CDR3 DNA reads as TGTGCCAGCAGCTTAAGGACTAGCGGCTCCTACAATGAGCAGTTCTTC. Protein: CASSLRTSGSYNEQFF.

The chain is built from TRBV6-1 and TRBJ1-6; D unclear. The CDR3 is 12 amino acids. V lost 1 base and J 5 bases, leaving 0 bases between the germline ends. The germline V gene has CDR1 MNHNS and CDR2 SASEGT. The CDR3 reads CASSEDNSPLHF. The CDR3 region has the DNA TGTGCCAGCAGTGAAGATAATTCACCCCTCCACTTT.

A few counts support this clone. The genes are TRBV4-3 and TRBJ2-2; 10 nucleotides agree with TRBD2. Germline V lookup: CDR1 LGHNA, CDR2 YSLEER. This CDR3 comprises 17 residues. The V gene end was trimmed by 4 bases and the J gene end by 1 base; junction bases not matched to a gene: 6. In nucleotides, the CDR3 is TGCGCCAGCAGCCGGGCTGTAGCGGGGGGGAACACCGGGGAGCTGTTTTTT. Encoded protein: CASSRAVAGGNTGELFF.